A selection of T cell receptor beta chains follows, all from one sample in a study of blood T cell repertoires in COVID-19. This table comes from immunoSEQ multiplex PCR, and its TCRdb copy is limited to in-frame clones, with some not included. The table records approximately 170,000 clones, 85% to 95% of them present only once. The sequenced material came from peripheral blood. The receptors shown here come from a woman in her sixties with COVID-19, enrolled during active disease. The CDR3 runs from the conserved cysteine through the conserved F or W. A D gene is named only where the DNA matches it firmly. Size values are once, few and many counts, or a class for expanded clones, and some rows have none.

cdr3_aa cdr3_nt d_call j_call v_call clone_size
CASSFTGPQETQYF TGTGCCAGCAGCTTTACAGGGCCCCAAGAGACCCAGTACTTC . TRBJ2-5 TRBV7-9 .
CASSPRQGGYGYTF TGTGCCAGTAGTCCCCGACAGGGGGGCTATGGCTACACCTTC TRBD1 TRBJ1-2 TRBV19 .
CASSPPDRGNEKLFF TGTGCCAGCAGCCCTCCTGACAGGGGTAATGAAAAACTGTTTTTT TRBD1 TRBJ1-4 TRBV3-1/TRBV3-2 .
CASSEQTKPNSPLHF TGTGCCAGCAGTGAACAGACAAAACCGAATTCACCCCTCCACTTT . TRBJ1-6 TRBV6-1 .
CASSTQVGAKNEQFF TGTGCCAGCAGCACCCAAGTGGGGGCCAAGAATGAGCAGTTCTTC . TRBJ2-1 TRBV6-2/TRBV6-3 .
CATSTRTGYEKLFF TGTGCCACCAGCACAAGGACAGGTTATGAAAAACTGTTTTTT TRBD1 TRBJ1-4 TRBV15 .
CASSLAGGGWTEAFF TGTGCCAGCAGCTTAGCGGGCGGGGGCTGGACTGAAGCTTTCTTT . TRBJ1-1 TRBV7-9 .
CASSYRDSGYEQYF TGTGCCAGCAGTTACCGGGACAGCGGCTACGAGCAGTACTTC TRBD1 TRBJ2-7 TRBV6-5 .
CASSASDTEAFF TGTGCCAGCAGCGCCTCCGACACTGAAGCTTTCTTT . TRBJ1-1 TRBV9 .
CASSPLGGPYGYTF TGTGCCAGCAGCCCCCTGGGAGGGCCCTATGGCTACACCTTC . TRBJ1-2 TRBV7-2 .
CASRSGIHGYTF TGTGCCAGCAGATCCGGGATTCATGGCTACACCTTC . TRBJ1-2 TRBV12-3/TRBV12-4 .
CASSLASGASSYEQYF TGTGCCAGCAGCTTAGCTAGCGGGGCTAGCTCCTACGAGCAGTACTTC TRBD2 TRBJ2-7 TRBV7-2 .
CASTGYTEAFF TGTGCCAGCACAGGGTACACTGAAGCTTTCTTT . TRBJ1-1 TRBV12-3/TRBV12-4 .
CASSDSGEGPYGYTF TGTGCCAGCAGTGACTCAGGGGAGGGACCCTATGGCTACACCTTC . TRBJ1-2 TRBV6-4 .
CASRYEGEAFF TGTGCCAGCAGGTATGAGGGTGAAGCTTTCTTT . TRBJ1-1 TRBV6-6 .
CASSQVRPGPRLGNTIYF TGTGCCAGCAGCCAAGTCCGTCCCGGGCCCAGACTAGGAAACACCATATATTTT . TRBJ1-3 TRBV14 .
CASSARDRGHYGYTF TGTGCCAGCAGCGCCCGAGACAGGGGGCACTATGGCTACACCTTC TRBD1 TRBJ1-2 TRBV7-9 .
CASSQGGGTRGYTF TGCGCCAGCAGCCAAGGAGGGGGAACGAGGGGCTACACCTTC . TRBJ1-2 TRBV4-1 .
CASSQEEGLAGVGYEQYF TGTGCCAGCAGCCAAGAAGAGGGACTAGCGGGGGTCGGGTACGAGCAGTACTTC TRBD2 TRBJ2-7 TRBV4-2 once
CASRPGQGGSYGYTF TGCGCCAGCAGGCCGGGACAGGGAGGTAGCTATGGCTACACCTTC TRBD1 TRBJ1-2 TRBV5-1 .
CASRGGPGNTIYF TGTGCCTCAAGGGGGGGGCCTGGAAACACCATATATTTT . TRBJ1-3 TRBV10-3 .
CASSLAREGAEAFF TGCGCCAGCAGCTTGGCCCGGGAAGGCGCTGAAGCTTTCTTT . TRBJ1-1 TRBV5-1 .
CASSRLSGTGVEKLFF TGTGCCAGCAGCCGACTATCCGGGACAGGGGTTGAAAAACTGTTTTTT TRBD1 TRBJ1-4 TRBV14 .
CASSSEQGVQPYEQYF TGCGCCAGCAGCTCAGAACAGGGAGTCCAGCCTTACGAGCAGTACTTC . TRBJ2-7 TRBV5-1 .
CASSSDRGTEAFF TGTGCCAGCAGCTCCGACAGGGGAACTGAAGCTTTCTTT TRBD1 TRBJ1-1 TRBV13 .
CAWRRPDRANYGYTF TGTGCCTGGAGGAGACCGGACAGGGCAAACTATGGCTACACCTTC TRBD1 TRBJ1-2 TRBV30 .
CASSQPPGDTEAFF TGTGCCAGCAGCCAGCCCCCCGGGGACACTGAAGCTTTCTTT . TRBJ1-1 TRBV4-2 .
CATSDSRRGDDNEQFF TGTGCCACCAGTGATTCGCGACGGGGGGATGACAATGAGCAGTTCTTC TRBD2 TRBJ2-1 TRBV24-1 .
CASSLYPSRDRTSGNTIYF TGTGCCAGCAGCTTATACCCGAGCCGGGACAGAACCTCTGGAAACACCATATATTTT TRBD1 TRBJ1-3 TRBV7-8 .
CASRRGTDTQYF TGTGCCAGCAGGCGGGGGACGGATACGCAGTATTTT TRBD2 TRBJ2-3 TRBV2 once
CASRIAGGGEQFF TGTGCCAGCAGGATAGCGGGGGGGGGTGAGCAGTTCTTC TRBD2 TRBJ2-1 TRBV11-2 .
CATSRDRDSYGYTF TGTGCCACCAGCAGGGACCGGGACAGCTATGGCTACACCTTC TRBD1 TRBJ1-2 TRBV15 once
CASSLAGSGNTIYF TGCGCCAGCAGCTTGGCAGGGTCTGGAAACACCATATATTTT . TRBJ1-3 TRBV5-1 .
CASSLAGQGDIQYF TGTGCCAGCAGCTTAGCCGGACAGGGTGACATTCAGTACTTC TRBD1 TRBJ2-4 TRBV7-9 .
CASSPTGNGYTF TGTGCCAGCAGCCCGACTGGTAACGGCTACACCTTC . TRBJ1-2 TRBV6-5 .
CASTTTAGNTEAFF TGTGCCAGCACTACTACTGCGGGGAACACTGAAGCTTTCTTT . TRBJ1-1 TRBV19 .
CASSLGRETEAFF TGCGCCAGCAGCTTGGGCCGGGAGACTGAAGCTTTCTTT . TRBJ1-1 TRBV5-1 .
CASSVGTGGHNEKLFF TGTGCCAGCAGCGTTGGTACAGGGGGACATAATGAAAAACTGTTTTTT TRBD1 TRBJ1-4 TRBV9 .
CASSAVRGLGETQYF TGTGCCAGTTCGGCGGTAAGGGGCCTCGGAGAGACCCAGTACTTC . TRBJ2-5 TRBV19 .
CASSYSQGMYGYTF TGTGCCAGCAGTTACAGTCAGGGGATGTATGGCTACACCTTC . TRBJ1-2 TRBV6-6 .
CASSLQPGQGIDTQYF TGTGCCAGCAGCTTGCAACCGGGACAGGGGATAGATACGCAGTATTTT TRBD1 TRBJ2-3 TRBV11-3 .
CATRLGGSGNTIYF TGTGCCACCCGGCTTGGGGGCTCGGGAAACACCATATATTTT . TRBJ1-3 TRBV15 .
CASSDSYGYTF TGTGCCAGCAGTGACAGCTATGGCTACACCTTC . TRBJ1-2 TRBV6-1 .
CASSLPLGTGTGELFF TGTGCCAGTAGTCTTCCCCTGGGGACAGGCACCGGGGAGCTGTTTTTT TRBD1 TRBJ2-2 TRBV19 .
CASSFRSNQPQHF TGTGCCAGCAGCTTTAGAAGCAATCAGCCCCAGCATTTT . TRBJ1-5 TRBV5-8 .
CASSLTDTSTEAFF TGTGCCAGCAGCTTGACCGATACGAGTACTGAAGCTTTCTTT . TRBJ1-1 TRBV5-8 .